Reported below is one T cell receptor (beta chain). No antigen is known for it. Primers for the PCR totalled 60 Vbeta and 13 Jbeta. Clones were read by immunoSEQ multiplex PCR, and TCRdb kept only the in-frame ones, dropping some. The table has approximately 88,000 clones, roughly 80% seen once. The donors, nominally healthy at sampling, likely had unrecorded immune exposures. This sample is part of a study of cytomegalovirus exposure and HLA in healthy donors. General observations from the study: In a later analysis, 17,000 or so TCR beta sequences were associated with HLA alleles at 0.05 false discovery rate. TCR beta chains associated with HLA were, in a later analysis, more clonally expanded than equally common others.

This CDR3 is built from 15 residues. In germline, CDR1 is SGHTA, CDR2 FQGNSA. Trimming removed 5 bases from V and 5 bases from J; junction bases left unmatched: 9. Source material: PBMCs. This rearrangement joins TRBV7-2 to TRBJ2-7, with TRBD1 matching 10 bases. This receptor was identified in a man aged 45 to 65 in good health and CMV-seropositive. The CDR3 DNA reads as TGTGCCAGCAGCGCCCAAGACAGGGGGCTCCACGAGCAGTACTTC. Its translation is CASSAQDRGLHEQYF.